What follows describes a single T cell receptor beta chain. This record belongs to a study of shared clonotypes between healthy human individuals. Some 27,000 T cell genomes, or approximately 200 ng DNA, went into the sorted-subset replicate PCRs. Method: immunoSEQ multiplex PCR; TCRdb's copy keeps in-frame clones and lacks some. Altogether 2 million to 3 million clones are present, about 92% being singletons, with the ten largest covering around 0.14%. This CDR3 region has 15 residues. Per the germline V gene, CDR1 is MDHEN and CDR2 is SYDVKM. V shed 3 bases and J 4 bases; nucleotides not matched to a gene: 7.

The sequence was obtained from a man aged 18 to 29 in good health. The rearrangement joins TRBV28 to TRBJ1-2; 8 positions match TRBD1. Sequencing was done on a sample of naive CD4+ T cells sorted from blood. This sample's subset: CD45RA+ positively selected. CDR3 protein: CASSFRQGNIYGYTF. The CDR3 DNA is TGTGCCAGCAGTTTTCGACAGGGGAACATCTATGGCTACACCTTC.